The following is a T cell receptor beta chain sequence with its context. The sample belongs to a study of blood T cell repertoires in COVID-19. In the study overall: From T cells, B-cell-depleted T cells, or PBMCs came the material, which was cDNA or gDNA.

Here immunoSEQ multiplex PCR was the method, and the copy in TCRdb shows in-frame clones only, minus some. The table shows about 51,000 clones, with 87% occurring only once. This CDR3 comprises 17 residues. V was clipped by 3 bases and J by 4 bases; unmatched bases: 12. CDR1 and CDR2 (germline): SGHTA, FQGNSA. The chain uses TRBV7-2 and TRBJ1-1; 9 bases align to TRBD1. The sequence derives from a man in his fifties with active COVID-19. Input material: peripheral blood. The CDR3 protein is CASSFRPGTGWGTEAFF. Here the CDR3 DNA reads TGTGCCAGCAGCTTCCGTCCCGGGACAGGGTGGGGCACTGAAGCTTTCTTT.